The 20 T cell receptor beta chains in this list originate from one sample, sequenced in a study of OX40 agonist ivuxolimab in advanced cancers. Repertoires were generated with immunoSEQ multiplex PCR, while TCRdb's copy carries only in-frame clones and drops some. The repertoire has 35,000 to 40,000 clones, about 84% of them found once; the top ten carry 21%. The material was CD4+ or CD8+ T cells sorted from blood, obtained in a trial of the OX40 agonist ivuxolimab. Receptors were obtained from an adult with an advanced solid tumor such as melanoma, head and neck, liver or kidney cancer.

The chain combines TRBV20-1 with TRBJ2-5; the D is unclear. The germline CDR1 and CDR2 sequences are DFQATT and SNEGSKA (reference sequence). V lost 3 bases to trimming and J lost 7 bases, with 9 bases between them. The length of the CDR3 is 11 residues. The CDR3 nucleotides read TGCAGTGCTAGGGGCCTAGGGACCCAGTACTTC. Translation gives CSARGLGTQYF.

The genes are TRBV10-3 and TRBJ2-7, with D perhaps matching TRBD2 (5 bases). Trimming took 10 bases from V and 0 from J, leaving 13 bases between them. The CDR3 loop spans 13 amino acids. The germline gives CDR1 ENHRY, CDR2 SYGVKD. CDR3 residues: CATRTPSSYEQYF. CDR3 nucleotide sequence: TGTGCCACGCGGACTCCTAGCTCCTACGAGCAGTACTTC.

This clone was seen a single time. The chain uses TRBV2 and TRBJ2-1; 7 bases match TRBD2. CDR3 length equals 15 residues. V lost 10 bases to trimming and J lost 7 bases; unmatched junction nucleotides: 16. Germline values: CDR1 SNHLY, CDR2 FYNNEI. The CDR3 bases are TGTGCCACCATTGCTGGGGCGGGAGCCAAGAATGAGCAGTTCTTC. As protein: CATIAGAGAKNEQFF.

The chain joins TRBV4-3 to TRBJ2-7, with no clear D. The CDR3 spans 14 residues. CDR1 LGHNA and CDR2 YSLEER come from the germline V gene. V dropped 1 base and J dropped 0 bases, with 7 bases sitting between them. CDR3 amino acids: CASSQGDRSYEQYF. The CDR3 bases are TGCGCCAGCAGCCAAGGAGACCGCTCCTACGAGCAGTACTTC.

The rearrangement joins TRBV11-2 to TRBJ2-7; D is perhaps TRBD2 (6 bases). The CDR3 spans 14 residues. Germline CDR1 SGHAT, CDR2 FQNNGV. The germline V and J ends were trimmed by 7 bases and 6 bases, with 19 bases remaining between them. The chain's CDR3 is CASTSELARPEQYF. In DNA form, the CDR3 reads TGTGCCAGCACCTCGGAACTAGCACGCCCCGAGCAGTACTTC.

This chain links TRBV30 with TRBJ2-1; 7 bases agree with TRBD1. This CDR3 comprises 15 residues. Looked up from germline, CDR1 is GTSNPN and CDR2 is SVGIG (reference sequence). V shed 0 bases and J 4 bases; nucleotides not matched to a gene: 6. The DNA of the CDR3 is TGTGCCTGGAGTGTACAGGGGAGTAGGTACAATGAGCAGTTCTTC. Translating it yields CAWSVQGSRYNEQFF.

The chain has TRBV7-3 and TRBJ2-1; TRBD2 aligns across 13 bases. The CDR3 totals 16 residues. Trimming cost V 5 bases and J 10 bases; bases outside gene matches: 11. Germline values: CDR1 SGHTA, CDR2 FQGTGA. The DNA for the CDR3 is TGTGCCAGCAGCGCCCCCACTAGCGGGGGGGCTGGGGAGCAGTTCTTC. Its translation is CASSAPTSGGAGEQFF.

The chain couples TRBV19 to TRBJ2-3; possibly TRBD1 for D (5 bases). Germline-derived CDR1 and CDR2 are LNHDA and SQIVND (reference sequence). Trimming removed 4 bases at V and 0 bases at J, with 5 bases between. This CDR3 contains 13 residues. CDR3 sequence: CASSRQSTDTQYF. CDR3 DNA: TGTGCCAGTAGTAGACAGAGCACAGATACGCAGTATTTT. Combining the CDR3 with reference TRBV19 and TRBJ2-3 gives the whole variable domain DGGITQSPKYLFRKEGQNVTLSCEQNLNHDAMYWYRQDPGQGLRLIYYSQIVNDFQKGDIAEGYSVSREKKESFPLTVTSAQKNPTAFYLCASSRQSTDTQYFGPGTRLTVL.

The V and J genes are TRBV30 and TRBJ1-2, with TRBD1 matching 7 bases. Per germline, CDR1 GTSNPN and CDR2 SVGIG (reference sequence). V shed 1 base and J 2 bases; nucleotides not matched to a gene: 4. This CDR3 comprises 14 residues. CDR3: CAWSAGTANYGYTF. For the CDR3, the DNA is TGTGCCTGGAGTGCCGGGACAGCCAACTATGGCTACACCTTC.

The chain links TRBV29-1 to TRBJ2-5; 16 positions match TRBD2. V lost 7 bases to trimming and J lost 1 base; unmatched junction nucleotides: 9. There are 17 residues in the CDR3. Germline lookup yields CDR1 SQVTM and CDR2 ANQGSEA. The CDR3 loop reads CSAAGTSGRAGQETQYF. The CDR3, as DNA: TGCAGCGCTGCTGGGACTAGCGGGAGGGCCGGCCAAGAGACCCAGTACTTC.

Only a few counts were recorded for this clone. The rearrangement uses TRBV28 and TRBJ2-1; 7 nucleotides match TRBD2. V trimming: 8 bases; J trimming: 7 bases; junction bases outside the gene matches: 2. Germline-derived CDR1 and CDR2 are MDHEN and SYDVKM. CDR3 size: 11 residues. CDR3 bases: TGTGCCAGCGGGGAGGGAAATGAGCAGTTCTTC. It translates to CASGEGNEQFF.

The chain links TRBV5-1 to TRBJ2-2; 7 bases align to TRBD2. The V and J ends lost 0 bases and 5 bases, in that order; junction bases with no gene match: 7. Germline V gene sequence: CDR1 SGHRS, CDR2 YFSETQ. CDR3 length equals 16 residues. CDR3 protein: CASSLGLAETTGELFF. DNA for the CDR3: TGCGCCAGCAGCTTGGGGCTAGCGGAAACAACCGGGGAGCTGTTTTTT.

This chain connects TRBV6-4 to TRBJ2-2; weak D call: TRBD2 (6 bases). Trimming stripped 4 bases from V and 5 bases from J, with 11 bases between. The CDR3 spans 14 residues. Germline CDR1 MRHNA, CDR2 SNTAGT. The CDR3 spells CASSAYGTTGELFF. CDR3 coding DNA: TGTGCCAGCAGTGCGTATGGGACTACCGGGGAGCTGTTTTTT.

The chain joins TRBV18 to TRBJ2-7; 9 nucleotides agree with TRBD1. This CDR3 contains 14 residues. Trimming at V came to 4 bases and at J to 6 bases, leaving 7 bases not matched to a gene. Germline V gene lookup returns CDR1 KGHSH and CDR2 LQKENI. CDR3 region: CASSRGQGTFEQYF. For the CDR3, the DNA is TGTGCCAGCTCACGGGGACAGGGAACCTTCGAGCAGTACTTC.

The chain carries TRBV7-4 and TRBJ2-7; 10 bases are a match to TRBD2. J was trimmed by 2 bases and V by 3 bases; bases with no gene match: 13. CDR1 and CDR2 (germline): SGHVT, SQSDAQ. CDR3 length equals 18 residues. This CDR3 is CASSFRDPAGGPTYEQYF. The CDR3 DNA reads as TGTGCCAGCAGCTTTCGAGATCCAGCGGGAGGGCCTACCTACGAGCAGTACTTC.

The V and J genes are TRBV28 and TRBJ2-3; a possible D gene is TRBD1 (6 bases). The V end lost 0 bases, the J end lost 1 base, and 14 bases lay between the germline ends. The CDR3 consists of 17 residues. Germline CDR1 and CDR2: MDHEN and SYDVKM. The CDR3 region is CASSLWGRGLGTDTQYF. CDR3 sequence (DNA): TGTGCCAGCAGTTTATGGGGCAGGGGATTAGGCACAGATACGCAGTATTTT.

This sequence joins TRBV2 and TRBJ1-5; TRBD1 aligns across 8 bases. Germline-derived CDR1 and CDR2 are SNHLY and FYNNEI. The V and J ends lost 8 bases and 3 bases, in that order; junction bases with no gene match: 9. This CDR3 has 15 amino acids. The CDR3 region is CASGGPGGHNQPQHF. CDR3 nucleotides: TGTGCCAGCGGCGGTCCAGGGGGCCACAATCAGCCCCAGCATTTT.

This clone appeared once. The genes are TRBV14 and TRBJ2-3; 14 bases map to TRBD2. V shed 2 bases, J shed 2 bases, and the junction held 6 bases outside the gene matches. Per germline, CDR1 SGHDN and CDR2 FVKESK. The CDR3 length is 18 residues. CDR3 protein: CASSQTRLAGGSTDTQYF. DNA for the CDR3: TGTGCCAGCAGCCAAACCCGACTAGCGGGAGGGTCCACAGATACGCAGTATTTT.

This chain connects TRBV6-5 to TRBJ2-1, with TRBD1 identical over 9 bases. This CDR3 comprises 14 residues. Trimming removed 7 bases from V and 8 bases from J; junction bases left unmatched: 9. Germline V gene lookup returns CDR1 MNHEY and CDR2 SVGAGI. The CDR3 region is CASIPGQGRDEQFF. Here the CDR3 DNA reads TGTGCCAGCATCCCGGGACAGGGCAGGGATGAGCAGTTCTTC.

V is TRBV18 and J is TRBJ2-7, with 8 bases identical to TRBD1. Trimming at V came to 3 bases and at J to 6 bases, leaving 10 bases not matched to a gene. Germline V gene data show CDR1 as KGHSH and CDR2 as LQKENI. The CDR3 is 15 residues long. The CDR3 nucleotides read TGTGCCAGCTCACCCCTTGACAGGGGATCAGGCGAGCAGTACTTC. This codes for CASSPLDRGSGEQYF.